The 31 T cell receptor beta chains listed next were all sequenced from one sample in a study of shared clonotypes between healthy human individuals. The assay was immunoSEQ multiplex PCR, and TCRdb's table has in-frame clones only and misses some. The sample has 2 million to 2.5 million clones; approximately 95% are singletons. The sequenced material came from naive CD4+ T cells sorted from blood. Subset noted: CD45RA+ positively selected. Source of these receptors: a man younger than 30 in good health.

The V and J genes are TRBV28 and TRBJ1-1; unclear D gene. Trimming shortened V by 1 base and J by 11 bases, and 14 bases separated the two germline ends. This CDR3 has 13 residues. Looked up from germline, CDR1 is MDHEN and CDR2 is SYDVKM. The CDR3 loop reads CASSLSSWLVAFF. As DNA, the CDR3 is TGTGCCAGCAGTTTATCCTCGTGGCTGGTCGCTTTCTTT.

DNA of the CDR3: TGCGCCAGCAGCTCATCGACAGGCGACACCGGGGAGCTGTTTTTT. As protein: CASSSSTGDTGELFF. This chain connects TRBV5-1 to TRBJ2-2, with D perhaps TRBD1 (6 bases). CDR3 length: 15 amino acids. The V gene's germline CDR1 is SGHRS and CDR2 YFSETQ. Trimming pared 3 bases from V and 3 bases from J, leaving 12 bases between.

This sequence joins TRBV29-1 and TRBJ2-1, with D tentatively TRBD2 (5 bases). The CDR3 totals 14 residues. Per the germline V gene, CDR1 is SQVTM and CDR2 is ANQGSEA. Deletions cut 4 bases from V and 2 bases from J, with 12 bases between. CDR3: CSVAESGAYNEQFF. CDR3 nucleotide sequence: TGCAGCGTTGCGGAGAGCGGAGCCTACAATGAGCAGTTCTTC.

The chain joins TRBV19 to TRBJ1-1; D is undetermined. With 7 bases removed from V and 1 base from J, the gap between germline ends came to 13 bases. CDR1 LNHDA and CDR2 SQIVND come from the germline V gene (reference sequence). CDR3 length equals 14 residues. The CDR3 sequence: CASNTVAANTEAFF. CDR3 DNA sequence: TGTGCCAGTAATACAGTGGCAGCGAACACTGAAGCTTTCTTT.

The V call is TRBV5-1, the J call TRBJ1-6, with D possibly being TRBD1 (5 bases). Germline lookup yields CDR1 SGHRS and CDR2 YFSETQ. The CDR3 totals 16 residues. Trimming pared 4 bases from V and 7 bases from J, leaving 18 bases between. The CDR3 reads CASSEIVGVGNSPLHF. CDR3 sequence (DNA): TGCGCCAGCAGCGAAATCGTGGGGGTCGGCAATTCACCCCTCCACTTT.

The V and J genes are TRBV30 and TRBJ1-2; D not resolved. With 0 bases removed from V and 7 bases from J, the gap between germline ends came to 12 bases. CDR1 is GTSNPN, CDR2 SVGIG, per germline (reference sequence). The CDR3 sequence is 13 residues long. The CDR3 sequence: CAWSVLLTPGYTF. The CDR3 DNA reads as TGTGCCTGGAGTGTACTTCTCACCCCTGGCTACACCTTC. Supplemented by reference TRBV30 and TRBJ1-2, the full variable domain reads SQTIHQWPATLVQPVGSPLSLECTVEGTSNPNLYWYRQAAGRGLQLLFYSVGIGQISSEVPQNLSASRPQDRQFILSSKKLLLSDSGFYLCAWSVLLTPGYTFGSGTRLTVV.

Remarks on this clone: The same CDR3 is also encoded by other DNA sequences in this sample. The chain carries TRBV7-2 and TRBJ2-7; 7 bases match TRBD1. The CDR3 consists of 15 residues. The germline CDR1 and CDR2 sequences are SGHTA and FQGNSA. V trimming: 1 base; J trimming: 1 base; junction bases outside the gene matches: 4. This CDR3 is CASSLGQGRSYEQYF. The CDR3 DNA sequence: TGTGCCAGCAGCTTAGGACAGGGTCGGTCCTACGAGCAGTACTTC.

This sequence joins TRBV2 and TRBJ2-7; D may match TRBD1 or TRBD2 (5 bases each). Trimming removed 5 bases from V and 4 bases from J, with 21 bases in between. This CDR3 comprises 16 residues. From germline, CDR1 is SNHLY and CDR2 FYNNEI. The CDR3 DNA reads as TGTGCCAGCAGTTTGGGCCCGGGACCCGAGGGGTACGAGCAGTACTTC. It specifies CASSLGPGPEGYEQYF.

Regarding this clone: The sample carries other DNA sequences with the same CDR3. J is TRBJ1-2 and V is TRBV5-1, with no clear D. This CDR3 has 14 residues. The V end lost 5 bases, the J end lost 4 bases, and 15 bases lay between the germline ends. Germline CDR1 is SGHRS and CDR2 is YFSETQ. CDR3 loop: CASSSDGLGYGYTF. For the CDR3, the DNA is TGCGCCAGCAGTTCTGACGGTCTTGGCTATGGCTACACCTTC.

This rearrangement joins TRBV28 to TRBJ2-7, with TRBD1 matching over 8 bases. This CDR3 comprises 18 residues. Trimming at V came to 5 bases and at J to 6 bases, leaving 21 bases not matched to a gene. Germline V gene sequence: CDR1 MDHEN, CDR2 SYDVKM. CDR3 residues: CASSQKEGWTGISFEQYF. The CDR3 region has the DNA TGTGCCAGCAGTCAGAAAGAGGGCTGGACAGGGATCTCGTTCGAGCAGTACTTC.

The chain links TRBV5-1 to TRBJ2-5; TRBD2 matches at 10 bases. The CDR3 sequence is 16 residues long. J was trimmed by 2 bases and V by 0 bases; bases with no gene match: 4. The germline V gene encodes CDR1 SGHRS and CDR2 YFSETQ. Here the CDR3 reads CASSLDSGGPQETQYF. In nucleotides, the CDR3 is TGCGCCAGCAGCTTGGATAGCGGGGGGCCGCAAGAGACCCAGTACTTC. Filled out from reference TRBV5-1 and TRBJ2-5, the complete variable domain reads KAGVTQTPRYLIKTRGQQVTLSCSPISGHRSVSWYQQTPGQGLQFLFEYFSETQRNKGNFPGRFSGRQFSNSRSEMNVSTLELGDSALYLCASSLDSGGPQETQYFGPGTRLLVL.

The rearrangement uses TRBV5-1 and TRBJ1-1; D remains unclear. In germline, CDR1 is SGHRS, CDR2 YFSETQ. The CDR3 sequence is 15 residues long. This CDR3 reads CPTSDGFPRNTEAFF. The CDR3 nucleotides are TGCCCCACATCCGACGGTTTTCCCAGAAACACTGAAGCTTTCTTT.

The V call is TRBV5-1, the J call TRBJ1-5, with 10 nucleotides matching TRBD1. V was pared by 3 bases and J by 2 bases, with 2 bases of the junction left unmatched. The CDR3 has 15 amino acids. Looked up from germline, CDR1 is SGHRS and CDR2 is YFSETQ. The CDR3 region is CASSCGTGGNQPQHF. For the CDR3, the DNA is TGCGCCAGCAGCTGCGGGACAGGGGGCAATCAGCCCCAGCATTTT.

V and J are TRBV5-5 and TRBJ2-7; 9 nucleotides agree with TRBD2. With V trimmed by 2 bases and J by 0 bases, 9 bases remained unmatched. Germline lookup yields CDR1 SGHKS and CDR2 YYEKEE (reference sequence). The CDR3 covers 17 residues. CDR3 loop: CASSFLFLAGSSYEQYF. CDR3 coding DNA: TGTGCCAGCAGCTTTCTCTTCCTAGCGGGGTCCTCCTACGAGCAGTACTTC.

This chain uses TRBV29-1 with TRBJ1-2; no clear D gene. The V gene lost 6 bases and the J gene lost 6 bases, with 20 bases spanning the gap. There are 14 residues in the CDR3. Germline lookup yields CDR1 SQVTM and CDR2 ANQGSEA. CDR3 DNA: TGCAGCGTCCCTAAAGGTGGGCAGCAGAATGGCTACACCTTC. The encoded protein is CSVPKGGQQNGYTF.

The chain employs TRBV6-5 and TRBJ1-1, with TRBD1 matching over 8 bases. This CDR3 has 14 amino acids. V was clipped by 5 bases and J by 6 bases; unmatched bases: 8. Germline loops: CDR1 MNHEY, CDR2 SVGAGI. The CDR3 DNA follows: TGTGCCAGCAGTGCTGGACAGGGTAGGTCTGAAGCTTTCTTT. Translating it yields CASSAGQGRSEAFF.

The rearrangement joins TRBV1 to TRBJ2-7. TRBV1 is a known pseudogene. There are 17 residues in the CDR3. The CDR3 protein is CTSSQLGGGRSTYEQYF. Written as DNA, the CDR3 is TGCACCAGCAGCCAACTAGGAGGGGGGAGATCAACCTACGAGCAGTACTTC.

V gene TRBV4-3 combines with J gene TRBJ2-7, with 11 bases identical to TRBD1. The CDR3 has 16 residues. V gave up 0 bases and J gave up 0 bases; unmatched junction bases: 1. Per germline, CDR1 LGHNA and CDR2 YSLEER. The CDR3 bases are TGCGCCAGCAGCCAAGAAGGGACAGGGGGCTCCTACGAGCAGTACTTC. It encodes CASSQEGTGGSYEQYF.

CDR3 nucleotide sequence: TGTGCCAGCAGCTTAAGGAGAACCAGCACAGATACGCAGTATTTT. This sequence encodes CASSLRRTSTDTQYF. The chain carries TRBV7-9 and TRBJ2-3; no definite D call. Looked up from germline, CDR1 is SEHNR and CDR2 is FQNEAQ (reference sequence). CDR3 size: 15 residues. The V and J ends lost 2 bases and 0 bases respectively, with 9 bases between them. Supplemented by reference TRBV7-9 and TRBJ2-3, the full variable domain reads DTGVSQNPRHKITKRGQNVTFRCDPISEHNRLYWYRQTLGQGPEFLTYFQNEAQLEKSRLLSDRFSAERPKGSFSTLEIQRTEQGDSAMYLCASSLRRTSTDTQYFGPGTRLTVL.

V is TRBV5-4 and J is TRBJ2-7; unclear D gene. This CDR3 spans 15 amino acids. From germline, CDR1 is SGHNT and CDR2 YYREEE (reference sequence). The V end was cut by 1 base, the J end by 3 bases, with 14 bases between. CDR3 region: CASSLFGAADYEQYF. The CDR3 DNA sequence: TGTGCCAGCAGCTTGTTCGGCGCAGCCGACTACGAGCAGTACTTC.

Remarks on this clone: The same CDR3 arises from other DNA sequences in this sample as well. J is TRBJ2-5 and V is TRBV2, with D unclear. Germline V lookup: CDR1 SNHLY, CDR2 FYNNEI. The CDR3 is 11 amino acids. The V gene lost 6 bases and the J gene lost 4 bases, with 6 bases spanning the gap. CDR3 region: CASRSLETQYF. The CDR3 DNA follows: TGTGCCAGCAGATCGTTAGAGACCCAGTACTTC.

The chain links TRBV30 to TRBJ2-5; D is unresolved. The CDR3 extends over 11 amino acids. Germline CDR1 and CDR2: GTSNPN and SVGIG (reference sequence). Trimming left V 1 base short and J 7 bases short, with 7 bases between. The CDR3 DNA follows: TGTGCCTGGAGTGAGGGTATGACCCAGTACTTC. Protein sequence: CAWSEGMTQYF. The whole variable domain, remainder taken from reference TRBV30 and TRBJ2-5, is SQTIHQWPATLVQPVGSPLSLECTVEGTSNPNLYWYRQAAGRGLQLLFYSVGIGQISSEVPQNLSASRPQDRQFILSSKKLLLSDSGFYLCAWSEGMTQYFGPGTRLLVL.

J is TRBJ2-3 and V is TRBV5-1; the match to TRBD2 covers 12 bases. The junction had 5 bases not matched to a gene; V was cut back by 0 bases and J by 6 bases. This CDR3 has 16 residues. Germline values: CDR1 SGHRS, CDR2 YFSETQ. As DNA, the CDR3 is TGCGCCAGCAGCTTGGATCTAGCGGGGGGGCTGGATACGCAGTATTTT. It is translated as CASSLDLAGGLDTQYF.

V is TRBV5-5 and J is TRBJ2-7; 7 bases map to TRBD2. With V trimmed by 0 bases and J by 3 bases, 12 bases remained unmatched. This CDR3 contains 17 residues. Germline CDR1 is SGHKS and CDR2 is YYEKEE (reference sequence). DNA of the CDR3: TGTGCCAGCAGCTTGGAGGGACTACCCATGAGCTACTACGAGCAGTACTTC. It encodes CASSLEGLPMSYYEQYF.

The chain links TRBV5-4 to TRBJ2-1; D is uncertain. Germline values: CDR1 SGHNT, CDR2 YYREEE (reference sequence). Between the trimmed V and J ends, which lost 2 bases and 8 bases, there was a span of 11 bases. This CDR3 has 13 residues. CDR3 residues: CASSLPRPHEQFF. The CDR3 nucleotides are TGTGCCAGCAGCTTACCCAGGCCCCATGAGCAGTTCTTC. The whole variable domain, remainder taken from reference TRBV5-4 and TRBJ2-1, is ETGVTQSPTHLIKTRGQQVTLRCSSQSGHNTVSWYQQALGQGPQFIFQYYREEENGRGNFPPRFSGLQFPNYSSELNVNALELDDSALYLCASSLPRPHEQFFGPGTRLTVL.

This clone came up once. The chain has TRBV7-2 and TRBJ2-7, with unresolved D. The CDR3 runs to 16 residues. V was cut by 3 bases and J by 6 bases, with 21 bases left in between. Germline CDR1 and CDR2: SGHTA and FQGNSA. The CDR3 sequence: CASSLLVMGIGFEQYF. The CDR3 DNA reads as TGTGCCAGCAGCTTGCTGGTCATGGGGATTGGCTTCGAGCAGTACTTC.

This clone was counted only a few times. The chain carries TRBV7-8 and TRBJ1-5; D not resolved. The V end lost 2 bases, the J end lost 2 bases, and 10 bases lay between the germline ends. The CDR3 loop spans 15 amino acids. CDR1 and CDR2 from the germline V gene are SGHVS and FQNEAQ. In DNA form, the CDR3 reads TGTGCCAGCAGCTTAAACTGGGCAGGCAATCAGCCCCAGCATTTT. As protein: CASSLNWAGNQPQHF.

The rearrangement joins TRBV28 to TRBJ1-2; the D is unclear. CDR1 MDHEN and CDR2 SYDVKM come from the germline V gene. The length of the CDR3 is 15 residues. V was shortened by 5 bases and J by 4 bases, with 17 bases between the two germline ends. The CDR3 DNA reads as TGTGCCAGCAGTCCCACGTCGGCCGGTGCCTATGGCTACACCTTC. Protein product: CASSPTSAGAYGYTF.

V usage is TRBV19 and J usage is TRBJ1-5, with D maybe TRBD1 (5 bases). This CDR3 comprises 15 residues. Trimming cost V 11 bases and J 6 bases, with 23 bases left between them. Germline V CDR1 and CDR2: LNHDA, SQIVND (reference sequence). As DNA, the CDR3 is TGTGCCGCCAACCCGGGACGGGAAGTGCGTCAGCCCCAGCATTTT. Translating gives CAANPGREVRQPQHF.

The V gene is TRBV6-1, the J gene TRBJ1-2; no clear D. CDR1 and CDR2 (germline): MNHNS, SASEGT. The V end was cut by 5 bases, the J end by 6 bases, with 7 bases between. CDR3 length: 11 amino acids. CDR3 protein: CASSQRHGYTF. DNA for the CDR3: TGTGCCAGCAGTCAGCGACATGGCTACACCTTC.

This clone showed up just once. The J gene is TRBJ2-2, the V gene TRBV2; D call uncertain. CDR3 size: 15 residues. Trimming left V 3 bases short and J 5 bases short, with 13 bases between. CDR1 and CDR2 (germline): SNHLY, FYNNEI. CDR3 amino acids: CASSEQTSSTGELFF. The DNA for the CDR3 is TGTGCCAGCAGTGAGCAGACTTCATCAACCGGGGAGCTGTTTTTT.